Presented here are 11 T cell receptor beta chains from one specimen sequenced in a study of blood T cell repertoires in COVID-19. Here immunoSEQ multiplex PCR was the method, and the copy in TCRdb shows in-frame clones only, minus some. Seen here are over 200,000 clones, just over 85% observed once, and the top ten hold less than 20%. Sequenced: PBMCs or T cells enriched from blood (not recorded which). All receptors come from a man aged 18 to 29 who had recovered from COVID-19.

This sequence joins TRBV28 and TRBJ1-2, with D uncertain. The CDR3 has 12 residues. V lost 6 bases, J lost 6 bases, and 11 bases lay in between. Germline V gene data show CDR1 as MDHEN and CDR2 as SYDVKM. The CDR3 DNA reads as TGTGCCAGCAGCGCTATGGGCCATGGCTACACCTTC. Amino acids: CASSAMGHGYTF.

The chain recombines TRBV7-8 with TRBJ1-5; D gene unclear. Germline CDR1 SGHVS, CDR2 FQNEAQ. V shed 0 bases and J shed 2 bases, with 5 bases lying between them. This CDR3 has 14 amino acids. The CDR3: CASSLAARNQPQHF. The CDR3 DNA is TGTGCCAGCAGCTTAGCGGCACGCAATCAGCCCCAGCATTTT.

This chain links TRBV19 with TRBJ1-1; weak D call: TRBD1 (5 bases). V lost 0 bases and J 5 bases, leaving 13 bases between the germline ends. Germline CDR1 is LNHDA and CDR2 is SQIVND (reference sequence). The CDR3 has 15 amino acids. CDR3 sequence reads: CASSIEYAGPTEAFF. CDR3 nucleotide sequence: TGTGCCAGTAGTATAGAGTATGCAGGGCCAACTGAAGCTTTCTTT.

The chain carries TRBV3-1 (or the pseudogene TRBV3-2) and TRBJ1-2, with 9 bases fitting TRBD1. This CDR3 region has 15 residues. CDR1 is LGHDT, CDR2 YNNKEL, per germline (reference sequence). With 1 base clipped from V and 4 bases from J, the junction kept 4 bases outside the gene matches. CDR3 sequence (DNA): TGTGCCAGCAGCCAAGGGACAGGGGAGCGCTATGGCTACACCTTC. This gives the protein CASSQGTGERYGYTF.

This clone was picked up one time. The chain employs TRBV3-1 (or the pseudogene TRBV3-2) and TRBJ2-7; TRBD2 matches 8 bases. The CDR3 is made up of 15 amino acids. Per the germline V gene, CDR1 is LGHDT and CDR2 is YNNKEL (reference sequence). J gave up 2 bases and V 0 bases, and 3 bases lay outside the gene matches. In nucleotides, the CDR3 is TGTGCCAGCAGCCAAGACCAGCGGGGGACCTACGAGCAGTACTTC. Encoded protein: CASSQDQRGTYEQYF.

The chain is built from TRBV3-1 (or the pseudogene TRBV3-2) and TRBJ1-2, with D hard to call. V was cut by 3 bases and J by 3 bases, with 14 bases left in between. Per the germline V gene, CDR1 is LGHDT and CDR2 is YNNKEL (reference sequence). CDR3 length: 15 amino acids. DNA for the CDR3: TGTGCCAGCAGCCATATACAGTTGGGTTACTATGGCTACACCTTC. Its protein product is CASSHIQLGYYGYTF.

The chain has TRBV13 and TRBJ1-2, with 7 bases identical to TRBD1. CDR1 PRHDT and CDR2 FYEKMQ come from the germline V gene (reference sequence). The CDR3 has 15 residues. Germline trimming cut 3 bases from V and 0 bases from J; bases unmatched to any gene: 4. The CDR3 DNA is TGTGCCAGCAGCTTCTCAGGGGGAGCTAACTATGGCTACACCTTC. Its translation: CASSFSGGANYGYTF.

The chain uses TRBV6-5 and TRBJ2-5, with D unresolved. The CDR3 runs to 15 residues. Trimming shortened V by 2 bases and J by 1 base, and 11 bases separated the two germline ends. The germline V gene encodes CDR1 MNHEY and CDR2 SVGAGI. The CDR3 DNA follows: TGTGCCAGCAGTTACGCGGCTACCACCCAAGAGACCCAGTACTTC. It encodes CASSYAATTQETQYF.

V and J are TRBV6-5 and TRBJ1-1; D unresolved. The CDR3 extends over 14 amino acids. Germline loops: CDR1 MNHEY, CDR2 SVGAGI. The V end lost 6 bases, the J end lost 1 base, and 12 bases lay between the germline ends. CDR3 amino acids: CASSPGSRNTEAFF. The DNA for the CDR3 is TGTGCCAGCAGCCCGGGATCGCGGAACACTGAAGCTTTCTTT.

The chain links TRBV19 to TRBJ2-2; 10 nucleotides match TRBD1. This CDR3 region has 16 residues. The trim removed 2 bases at V and 6 bases at J, leaving 6 bases unmatched. The germline gives CDR1 LNHDA, CDR2 SQIVND (reference sequence). The CDR3 DNA sequence: TGTGCCAGTAGTATAAGGGGGGACAGGGGAGCCGGGGAGCTGTTTTTT. It is translated as CASSIRGDRGAGELFF.

This chain connects TRBV10-3 to TRBJ1-2; 9 bases are a match to TRBD1. CDR1 is ENHRY, CDR2 SYGVKD, per germline. There are 15 residues in the CDR3. V dropped 7 bases and J dropped 4; count of bases not matched to a gene: 10. This CDR3 reads CAITPETGGFYGYTF. CDR3 sequence (DNA): TGTGCCATCACCCCGGAGACAGGGGGATTCTATGGCTACACCTTC.